These T cell receptor beta chains were read from a single sample in a study of cytomegalovirus exposure and HLA in healthy donors. TCRdb's table, derived via immunoSEQ multiplex PCR, lists solely in-frame clones and lacks some. The table includes 95,000 to 130,000 clones, 80% to 85% detected once. Material: PBMCs. These receptors all come from a woman aged 25 to 39 in good health and CMV-seronegative. The CDR3 runs from the conserved cysteine through the conserved F or W. The D gene is left open where the match is weak. Part of the rows lack a size; the others show once, few, many or a class for expanded clones.

D gene	clone size	V gene	J gene	CDR3 DNA	CDR3 protein
-	-	TRBV19	TRBJ1-2	TGTGCCAGTGCCCAGGGGCCCTATGGCTACACCTTC	CASAQGPYGYTF
-	-	TRBV14	TRBJ2-7	TGTGCCAGCAGCCAAGGAATCGCGGGGTTCGACGAGCAGTACTTC	CASSQGIAGFDEQYF
-	-	TRBV2	TRBJ2-4	TGTGCCAGCAGAGTGCTTCCCCGGGACATTCAGTACTTC	CASRVLPRDIQYF
-	-	TRBV6-5	TRBJ1-6	TGTGCCAGCAGTTACTCTAGGAGAAGAAATTCACCCCTCCACTTT	CASSYSRRRNSPLHF
-	-	TRBV28	TRBJ2-2	TGTGCCAGCAGCGTACCCGTTGGGGGCAGTTGGTCGAACACCGGGGAGCTGTTTTTT	CASSVPVGGSWSNTGELFF
TRBD1	-	TRBV7-2	TRBJ2-5	TGTGCCAGCAGCCCGCGGACAGGGGCCGTCGGGGAGACCCAGTACTTC	CASSPRTGAVGETQYF
-	-	TRBV19	TRBJ2-3	TGTGCCAGTAGTCAATTCACTAGTTTTGGCACAGATACGCAGTATTTT	CASSQFTSFGTDTQYF
-	-	TRBV5-6	TRBJ2-5	TGTGCCAGCAGCTTGCTCGGGCGGGGACAAGAGACCCAGTACTTC	CASSLLGRGQETQYF
TRBD1	-	TRBV18	TRBJ2-3	TGTGCCAGCTCTGCCAAGACAGGGACCACAGATACGCAGTATTTT	CASSAKTGTTDTQYF
-	few	TRBV11-2	TRBJ2-6	TGTGCCAGCAGCTTCGGACAGAGCTCTGGGGCCAACGTCCTGACTTTC	CASSFGQSSGANVLTF
-	-	TRBV4-3	TRBJ2-7	TGCGCCAGCAGCCAAGAAATTAGGGAACTAGCCTACGAGCAGTACTTC	CASSQEIRELAYEQYF
-	once	TRBV20-1	TRBJ2-7	TGCAGTGCTCCTAAGCGCGGGGAGCAGTACTTC	CSAPKRGEQYF
TRBD1	-	TRBV19	TRBJ1-1	TGTGCCAGTAGTACTACAGGGGGCGGGAACACTGAAGCTTTCTTT	CASSTTGGGNTEAFF
TRBD1	once	TRBV28	TRBJ1-5	TGTGCCAGCAGTCCCGGACAGGGGAGTCAGCCCCAGCATTTT	CASSPGQGSQPQHF
TRBD2	-	TRBV7-9	TRBJ2-7	TGTGCCAGCAGCTTTCTAGCGGGGGTCCGGGACGAGCAGTACTTC	CASSFLAGVRDEQYF
-	-	TRBV28	TRBJ2-7	TGTGCCAGCAGTCTGATAGGAGTGAACGAGCAGTACTTC	CASSLIGVNEQYF
-	-	TRBV2	TRBJ1-2	TGTGCCAGCAGTGAGGAGGCAAGCTATGGCTACACCTTC	CASSEEASYGYTF